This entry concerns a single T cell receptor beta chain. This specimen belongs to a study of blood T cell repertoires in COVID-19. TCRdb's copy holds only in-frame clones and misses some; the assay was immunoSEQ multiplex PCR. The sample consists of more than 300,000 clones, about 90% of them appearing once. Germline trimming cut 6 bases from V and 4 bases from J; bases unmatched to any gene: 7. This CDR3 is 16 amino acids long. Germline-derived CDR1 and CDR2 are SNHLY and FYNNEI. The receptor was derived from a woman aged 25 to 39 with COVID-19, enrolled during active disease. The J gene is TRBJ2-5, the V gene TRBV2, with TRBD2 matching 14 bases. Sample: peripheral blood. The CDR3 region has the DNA TGTGCCAGCAGCGCGACTAGCGGGGGGGGCATAGAGACCCAGTACTTC. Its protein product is CASSATSGGGIETQYF. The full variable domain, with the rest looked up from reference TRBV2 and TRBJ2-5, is EPEVTQTPSHQVTQMGQEVILRCVPISNHLYFYWYRQILGQKVEFLVSFYNNEISEKSEIFDDQFSVERPDGSNFTLKIRSTKLEDSAMYFCASSATSGGGIETQYFGPGTRLLVL.